Detailed here is one TCR beta chain. The antigen remains undetermined. A much bigger clone sits one base away, suggesting this may be a read error. Germline CDR1 is MNHNS and CDR2 is SASEGT. The CDR3 is made up of 13 amino acids. These data belong to a study of CD8+CD57+ T cells in acquired aplastic anemia. In the study overall: Recorded DNA amounts for sorted CD4+ and CD8+ cells had an average of about 3 ug.

The study's findings and limits: Under 35 was the count of CD8+ CDR3 sequences that patients shared with controls. Simpson's diversity of CD8+ cells was not significantly different in patients compared with controls.

TCR beta VDJ and CDR3 were profiled, and genomic DNA was the template. TCRdb called the reads again in MiXCR, with one record for every CDR3 protein. The sample lists around 190,000 distinct CDR3 sequences; approximately 52% were seen once. The chain couples TRBV6-1 to TRBJ1-1; D is perhaps TRBD1 (5 bases). The TCR originated in a human donor in good health, serving as a control. The sample taken for sequencing was sorted CD4+, CD8+, or CD8+CD57+ T cells (not recorded which) from PBMCs. The CDR3 bases are TGTGCCAGCGGTGAATCTGGGGGCACTGAAGCTTTCTTT. It encodes CASGESGGTEAFF.